The source of this T cell receptor beta chain is a study of T cell responses to AZD1222 COVID-19 vaccine. Looked up from germline, CDR1 is SGHDN and CDR2 is FVKESK. V was trimmed by 1 base and J by 8 bases, leaving 12 bases between them. CDR3 size: 14 residues. A word on this clone: The antigen remains undetermined.

Points from the study as a whole: Clonal diversity may have been underestimated, and the donors were mostly white British, with more females than males.

The method was immunoSEQ multiplex PCR; TCRdb's version includes in-frame clones alone and lacks a portion of them. The data show some 100,000 clones, roughly 91% seen once. This TCR was recovered from an adult in good health. V usage is TRBV14 and J usage is TRBJ2-1; no clear D. The specimen was peripheral blood, collected on day 0 of AZD1222 vaccination. This CDR3 is CASSQALESHEQFF. The CDR3 nucleotides read TGTGCCAGCAGCCAAGCCCTGGAGTCTCATGAGCAGTTCTTC.